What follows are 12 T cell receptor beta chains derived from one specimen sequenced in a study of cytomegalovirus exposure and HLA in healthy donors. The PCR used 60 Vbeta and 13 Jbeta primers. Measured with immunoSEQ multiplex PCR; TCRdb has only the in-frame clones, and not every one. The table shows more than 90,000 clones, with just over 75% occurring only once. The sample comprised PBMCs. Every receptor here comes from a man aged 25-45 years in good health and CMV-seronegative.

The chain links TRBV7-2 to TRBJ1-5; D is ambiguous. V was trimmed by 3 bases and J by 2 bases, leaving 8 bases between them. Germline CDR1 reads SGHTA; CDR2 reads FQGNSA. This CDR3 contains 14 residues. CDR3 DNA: TGTGCCAGCAGCTTTTCGGGTGGCAATCAGCCCCAGCATTTT. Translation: CASSFSGGNQPQHF.

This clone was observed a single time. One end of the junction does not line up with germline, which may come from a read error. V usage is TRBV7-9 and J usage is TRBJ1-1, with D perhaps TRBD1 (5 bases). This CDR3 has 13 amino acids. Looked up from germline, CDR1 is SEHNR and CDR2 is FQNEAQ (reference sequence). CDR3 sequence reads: CSSSDDRKTEAFF. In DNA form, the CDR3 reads TGTTCCAGCAGCGACGACAGAAAAACTGAAGCTTTCTTT.

In nucleotides, the CDR3 is TGTGCCAGCAGTGGAACCGGGACAGGAGATAATCAGCCCCAGCATTTT. It specifies CASSGTGTGDNQPQHF. The chain uses TRBV6-1 and TRBJ1-5, with 8 bases that match TRBD1. The CDR3 sequence is 16 residues long. V gave up 4 bases and J gave up 4 bases; unmatched junction bases: 9. Germline CDR1 reads MNHNS; CDR2 reads SASEGT.

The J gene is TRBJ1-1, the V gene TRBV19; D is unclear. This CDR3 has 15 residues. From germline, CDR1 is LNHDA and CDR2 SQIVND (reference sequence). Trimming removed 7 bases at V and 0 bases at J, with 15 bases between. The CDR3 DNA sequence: TGTGCCAGTATTGATGGTTCGGGTTTGAACACTGAAGCTTTCTTT. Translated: CASIDGSGLNTEAFF.

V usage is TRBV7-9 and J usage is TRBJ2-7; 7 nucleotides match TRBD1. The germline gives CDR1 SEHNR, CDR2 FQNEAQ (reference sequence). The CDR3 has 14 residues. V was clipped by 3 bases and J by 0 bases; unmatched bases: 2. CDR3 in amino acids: CASSLGQISYEQYV. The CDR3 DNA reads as TGTGCCAGCAGCTTGGGACAGATCTCCTACGAGCAGTACGTC.

The DNA of the CDR3 is TGTGCCAGCAGTTACTCGTTTCTAGCAGGGGTCTATGAGCAGTTCTTC. It yields the protein CASSYSFLAGVYEQFF. The chain couples TRBV6-5 to TRBJ2-1; possible D gene TRBD1, 6 bases. Germline loops: CDR1 MNHEY, CDR2 SVGAGI. V was clipped by 0 bases and J by 8 bases, with 17 bases between them. The CDR3 length is 16 residues.

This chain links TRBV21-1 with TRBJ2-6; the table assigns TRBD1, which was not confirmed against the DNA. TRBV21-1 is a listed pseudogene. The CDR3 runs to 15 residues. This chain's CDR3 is CASSISGSGANVLTF. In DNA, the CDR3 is TGTGCCAGCAGCATCTCAGGGTCCGGGGCCAACGTCCTGACTTTC.

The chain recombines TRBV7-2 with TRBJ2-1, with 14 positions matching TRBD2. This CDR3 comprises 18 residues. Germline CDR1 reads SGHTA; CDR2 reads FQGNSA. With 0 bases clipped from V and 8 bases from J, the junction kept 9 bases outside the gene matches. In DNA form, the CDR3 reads TGTGCCAGCAGCTTAGCCAGACTAGCGGGGGGGCGAGGTGATGAGCAGTTCTTC. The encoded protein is CASSLARLAGGRGDEQFF.

The CDR3 DNA sequence: TGTGCCAGCAGCCAAGAGGTAGCGGGACTCAATAGGGAGACCCAGTACTTC. Its translation is CASSQEVAGLNRETQYF. The J gene is TRBJ2-5, the V gene TRBV4-2, with TRBD2 identical over 8 bases. Per germline, CDR1 LGHNA and CDR2 YNFKEQ. J was trimmed by 5 bases and V by 0 bases; bases with no gene match: 11. The CDR3 has 17 amino acids.

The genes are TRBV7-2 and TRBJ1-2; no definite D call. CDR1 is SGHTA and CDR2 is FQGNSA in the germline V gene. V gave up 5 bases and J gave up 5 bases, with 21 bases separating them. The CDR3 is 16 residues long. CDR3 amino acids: CASSPAGNIEFYGYTF. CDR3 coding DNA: TGTGCCAGCAGCCCGGCGGGCAACATCGAATTTTATGGCTACACCTTC.

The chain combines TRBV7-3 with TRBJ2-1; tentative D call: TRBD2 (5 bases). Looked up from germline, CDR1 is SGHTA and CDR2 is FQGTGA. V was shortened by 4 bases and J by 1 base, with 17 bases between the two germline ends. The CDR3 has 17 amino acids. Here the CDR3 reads CASSSQPDWRSYNEQFF. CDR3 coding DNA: TGTGCCAGCAGCTCACAACCGGACTGGAGATCCTACAATGAGCAGTTCTTC.

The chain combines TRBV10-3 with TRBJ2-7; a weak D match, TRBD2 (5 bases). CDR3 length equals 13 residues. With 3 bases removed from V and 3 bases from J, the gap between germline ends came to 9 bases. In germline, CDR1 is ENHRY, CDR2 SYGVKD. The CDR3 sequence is CAISDGKFYEQYV. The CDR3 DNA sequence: TGTGCCATCAGTGACGGGAAATTCTACGAGCAGTACGTC.